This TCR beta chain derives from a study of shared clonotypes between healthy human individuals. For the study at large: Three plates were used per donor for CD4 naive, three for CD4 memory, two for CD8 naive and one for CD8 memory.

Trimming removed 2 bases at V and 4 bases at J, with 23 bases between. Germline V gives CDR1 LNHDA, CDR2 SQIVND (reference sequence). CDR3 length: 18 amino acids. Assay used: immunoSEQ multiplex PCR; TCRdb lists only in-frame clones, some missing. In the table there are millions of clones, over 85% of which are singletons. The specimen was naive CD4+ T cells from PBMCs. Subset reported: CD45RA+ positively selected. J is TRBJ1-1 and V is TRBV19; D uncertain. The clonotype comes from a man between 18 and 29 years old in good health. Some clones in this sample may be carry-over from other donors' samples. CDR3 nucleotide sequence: TGTGCCAGTAGTATATCCACGTCCCGTACAAGGAAGGGCACTGAAGCTTTCTTT. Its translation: CASSISTSRTRKGTEAFF.